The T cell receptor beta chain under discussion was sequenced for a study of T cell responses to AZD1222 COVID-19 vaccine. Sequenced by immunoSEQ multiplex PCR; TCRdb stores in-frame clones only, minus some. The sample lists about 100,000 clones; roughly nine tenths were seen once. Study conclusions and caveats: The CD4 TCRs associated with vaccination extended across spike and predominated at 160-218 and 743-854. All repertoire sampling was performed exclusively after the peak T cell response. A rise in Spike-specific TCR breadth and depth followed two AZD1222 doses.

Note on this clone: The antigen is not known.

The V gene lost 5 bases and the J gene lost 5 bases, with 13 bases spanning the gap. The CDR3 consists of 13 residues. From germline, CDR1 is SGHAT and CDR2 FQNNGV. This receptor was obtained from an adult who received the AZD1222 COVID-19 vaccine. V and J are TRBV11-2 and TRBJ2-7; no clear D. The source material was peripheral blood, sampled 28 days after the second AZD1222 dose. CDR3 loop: CASSPIGDHEQYF. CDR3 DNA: TGTGCCAGCAGCCCCATTGGCGACCACGAGCAGTACTTC.